These 17 T cell receptor beta chains came from one sample sequenced in a study of PD-1 blockade in classical Hodgkin lymphoma. TCRdb's copy holds only in-frame clones and misses some; the assay was immunoSEQ multiplex PCR. The sample records tens of thousands of clones, approximately 70% being singletons. With no exception, relapse followed autologous stem cell transplantation in all patients, and brentuximab vedotin exposure varied. Sequencing was performed on peripheral blood mononuclear cells (PBMCs), taken before the second cycle of nivolumab. These receptors came from a human donor with classical Hodgkin lymphoma.

The chain links TRBV7-2 to TRBJ1-1; D gene unclear. CDR1 and CDR2 from the germline V gene are SGHTA and FQGNSA. CDR3 size: 13 residues. The ends were cut back, 5 bases at V and 6 bases at J, with 13 bases in the middle. CDR3 nucleotides: TGTGCCAGCAGCGGACGGCCGGGCGCTGAAGCTTTCTTT. Amino acid sequence: CASSGRPGAEAFF. The variable domain in full, with the rest retrieved from reference TRBV7-2 and TRBJ1-1, is GAGVSQSPSNKVTEKGKDVELRCDPISGHTALYWYRQSLGQGLEFLIYFQGNSAPDKSGLPSDRFSAERTGGSVSTLTIQRTQQEDSAVYLCASSGRPGAEAFFGQGTRLTVV.

The V and J genes are TRBV7-3 and TRBJ2-4, with TRBD1 matching over 8 bases. The length of the CDR3 is 13 residues. From germline, CDR1 is SGHTA and CDR2 FQGTGA. V was clipped by 4 bases and J by 9 bases; unmatched bases: 5. The CDR3 sequence: CASSSSQGGIQYF. As DNA, the CDR3 is TGTGCCAGCAGCTCCTCACAGGGGGGCATTCAGTACTTC. Combining the CDR3 with reference TRBV7-3 and TRBJ2-4 gives the whole variable domain GAGVSQTPSNKVTEKGKYVELRCDPISGHTALYWYRQSLGQGPEFLIYFQGTGAADDSGLPNDRFFAVRPEGSVSTLKIQRTERGDSAVYLCASSSSQGGIQYFGAGTRLSVL.

The chain links TRBV2 to TRBJ1-3; D unresolved. The ends were cut back, 6 bases at V and 3 bases at J, with 6 bases in the middle. Germline V CDR1 and CDR2: SNHLY, FYNNEI. The CDR3 consists of 12 residues. The CDR3 sequence: CASRLNGNTIYF. The CDR3, as DNA: TGTGCCAGCAGGCTCAATGGAAACACCATATATTTT.

The chain uses TRBV28 and TRBJ2-3, with D perhaps TRBD2 (6 bases). CDR1 is MDHEN and CDR2 is SYDVKM in the germline V gene. The CDR3 consists of 14 residues. Trimming took 5 bases from V and 2 from J, leaving 11 bases between them. The CDR3 loop is CASSLRGNTDTQYF. DNA for the CDR3: TGTGCCAGCAGTCTTCGGGGGAACACAGATACGCAGTATTTT.

The count of this clone is one. CDR3 residues: CASSFYGGARETQYF. CDR3 coding DNA: TGTGCCAGCAGCTTCTACGGGGGGGCCCGGGAGACCCAGTACTTC. The J gene is TRBJ2-5, the V gene TRBV11-2, with 8 positions matching TRBD2. The CDR3 has 15 residues. CDR1 and CDR2 from the germline V gene are SGHAT and FQNNGV. V was clipped by 3 bases and J by 5 bases; unmatched bases: 8. The variable domain in full, with the rest retrieved from reference TRBV11-2 and TRBJ2-5, is EAGVAQSPRYKIIEKRQSVAFWCNPISGHATLYWYQQILGQGPKLLIQFQNNGVVDDSQLPKDRFSAERLKGVDSTLKIQPAKLEDSAVYLCASSFYGGARETQYFGPGTRLLVL.

This clone appeared a few times. J is TRBJ2-5 and V is TRBV7-2; TRBD2 agrees at 13 bases. The V gene end was trimmed by 5 bases and the J gene end by 5 bases; junction bases not matched to a gene: 5. The CDR3 has 15 residues. The germline V gene has CDR1 SGHTA and CDR2 FQGNSA. The DNA of the CDR3 is TGTGCCAGCAGCGGGACTAGCGGGGTTGGGGAGACCCAGTACTTC. Protein sequence: CASSGTSGVGETQYF.

The chain employs TRBV7-6 and TRBJ2-7; 7 bases match TRBD2. Germline V gene sequence: CDR1 SGHVS, CDR2 FNYEAQ. V shed 1 base and J 6 bases; nucleotides not matched to a gene: 12. This CDR3 spans 16 amino acids. Here the CDR3 DNA reads TGTGCCAGCAGCTTAGGGGACTCACTTGGACTAGGCGAGCAGTACTTC. This gives the protein CASSLGDSLGLGEQYF.

The V and J genes are TRBV27 and TRBJ2-7; possible D gene TRBD2, 6 bases. CDR1 MNHEY and CDR2 SMNVEV come from the germline V gene (reference sequence). V was pared by 0 bases and J by 2 bases, with 11 bases between. This CDR3 contains 15 residues. For the CDR3, the DNA is TGTGCCAGCAGTTTATCGATAGGGAGGACCTACGAGCAGTACTTC. This codes for CASSLSIGRTYEQYF.

V usage is TRBV4-3 and J usage is TRBJ2-3; D is perhaps TRBD1 or TRBD2 (7 bases each). Trimming left V 0 bases short and J 5 bases short, with 18 bases between. Germline assignment: CDR1 LGHNA and CDR2 YSLEER. The CDR3 consists of 17 residues. CDR3 protein: CASSQDPRQGGRDTQYF. CDR3 coding DNA: TGCGCCAGCAGCCAAGATCCGAGACAGGGAGGGCGAGATACGCAGTATTTT.

Sample share makes this clone medium-sized. V gene TRBV27 combines with J gene TRBJ1-6; D uncertain. Germline-derived CDR1 and CDR2 are MNHEY and SMNVEV (reference sequence). CDR3 length: 12 residues. V lost 3 bases and J lost 13, with 10 bases in between. In DNA form, the CDR3 reads TGTGCCAGCAGTTTCCCCCCGGGTCCCCTCCACTTT. This gives the protein CASSFPPGPLHF.

J is TRBJ2-1 and V is TRBV28; D perhaps matches TRBD2 (5 bases). Germline V CDR1 and CDR2: MDHEN, SYDVKM. Trimming pared 6 bases from V and 1 base from J, leaving 10 bases between. The CDR3 contains 14 residues. DNA of the CDR3: TGTGCCAGCAGGGCGGGCGCTTCCTACAATGAGCAGTTCTTC. Protein sequence: CASRAGASYNEQFF.

The rearrangement joins TRBV7-2 to TRBJ1-5; unclear D gene. The CDR3 has 12 amino acids. Germline values: CDR1 SGHTA, CDR2 FQGNSA. V shed 4 bases and J shed 5 bases, with 6 bases lying between them. The CDR3 is CASSSADQPQHF. DNA for the CDR3: TGTGCCAGCAGCTCCGCAGATCAGCCCCAGCATTTT.

V is TRBV5-6 and J is TRBJ2-5; D is uncertain. The CDR3 runs to 14 residues. V was pared by 7 bases and J by 1 base, with 14 bases between. Germline loops: CDR1 SGHDT, CDR2 YYEEEE. DNA for the CDR3: TGTGCCAGCTCGACCAGTGGCAGCCAAGAGACCCAGTACTTC. This translates into CASSTSGSQETQYF.

The chain employs TRBV30 and TRBJ1-3; 7 nucleotides match TRBD1. With 8 bases clipped from V and 0 bases from J, the junction kept 10 bases outside the gene matches. The CDR3 is 15 amino acids. CDR1 is GTSNPN and CDR2 is SVGIG in the germline V gene (reference sequence). Here the CDR3 reads CARQGSPISGNTIYF. The CDR3 DNA reads TGTGCCAGACAGGGATCCCCCATCTCTGGAAACACCATATATTTT.

This chain links TRBV7-9 with TRBJ1-2, with D unresolved. CDR1 and CDR2 (germline): SEHNR, FQNEAQ (reference sequence). This CDR3 region has 16 residues. Trimming removed 4 bases at V and 5 bases at J, with 20 bases between. The CDR3, as DNA: TGTGCCAGCAGCTCCACTTCCCGACAAAACCCTTATGGCTACACCTTC. It translates to CASSSTSRQNPYGYTF. Filled out from reference TRBV7-9 and TRBJ1-2, the complete variable domain reads DTGVSQNPRHKITKRGQNVTFRCDPISEHNRLYWYRQTLGQGPEFLTYFQNEAQLEKSRLLSDRFSAERPKGSFSTLEIQRTEQGDSAMYLCASSSTSRQNPYGYTFGSGTRLTVV.

For the CDR3, the DNA is TGTGCCAGCAGCTCCCCGGACAGGGGATCCTACGAGCAGTACTTC. This sequence encodes CASSSPDRGSYEQYF. The chain recombines TRBV7-9 with TRBJ2-7; 9 bases line up with TRBD1. The V segment lost 4 bases and the J segment 1 base; nucleotides outside the gene matches: 5. The germline CDR1 and CDR2 sequences are SEHNR and FQNEAQ (reference sequence). The CDR3 loop spans 15 amino acids.

J is TRBJ2-7 and V is TRBV28; no clear D gene. Per the germline V gene, CDR1 is MDHEN and CDR2 is SYDVKM. The CDR3 spans 12 residues. Trimming removed 3 bases at V and 0 bases at J, with 3 bases between. This CDR3 reads CASSFGSYEQYV. The CDR3 bases are TGTGCCAGCAGTTTCGGCTCCTACGAGCAGTACGTC.